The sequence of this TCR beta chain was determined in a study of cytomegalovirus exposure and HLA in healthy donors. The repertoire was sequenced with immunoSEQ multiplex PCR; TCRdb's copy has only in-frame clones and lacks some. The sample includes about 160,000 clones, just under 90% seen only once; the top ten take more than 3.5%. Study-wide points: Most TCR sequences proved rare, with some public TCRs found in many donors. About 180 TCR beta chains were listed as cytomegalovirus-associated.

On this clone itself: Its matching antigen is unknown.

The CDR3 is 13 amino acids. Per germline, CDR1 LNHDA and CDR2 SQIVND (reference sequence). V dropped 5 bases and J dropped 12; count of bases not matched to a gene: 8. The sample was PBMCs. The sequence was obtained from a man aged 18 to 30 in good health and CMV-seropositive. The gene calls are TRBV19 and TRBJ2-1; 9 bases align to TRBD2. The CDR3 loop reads CASSQGLAARQFF. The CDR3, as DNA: TGTGCCAGTAGTCAGGGACTAGCAGCCCGGCAGTTCTTC.